These 20 T cell receptor beta chains were sequenced from one sample in a study of early T cells in non-severe SARS-CoV-2 infection. Via MiXCR, TCRdb re-called the 5' RACE reads, giving one row per CDR3 protein. The sample lists about 64,000 distinct CDR3 sequences, around 10% seen once, with 2.5% to 3.5% in the top ten. The specimen comprised whole blood, sampled at baseline. These receptor sequences come from an adult who was a healthcare worker with PCR-confirmed SARS-CoV-2 infection or an uninfected control (not recorded which).

This clonotype was seen repeatedly, ten times or more. The chain combines TRBV2 with TRBJ1-6; weak D call: TRBD1 (5 bases). The germline V gene encodes CDR1 SNHLY and CDR2 FYNNEI. The CDR3 covers 16 residues. V was trimmed by 6 bases and J by 10 bases, leaving 22 bases between them. The CDR3 coding sequence is TGTGCCAGCAGCCCTCATCGGCAGGGCTGGCGCTCACCCCTCCACTTT. Protein sequence: CASSPHRQGWRSPLHF.

The sample holds many counts of this clonotype. The V gene is TRBV7-9, the J gene TRBJ1-1, with TRBD1 as a possible D gene (5 bases). The ends were cut back, 5 bases at V and 6 bases at J, with 10 bases in the middle. From germline, CDR1 is SEHNR and CDR2 FQNEAQ (reference sequence). CDR3 length equals 12 residues. The CDR3 DNA sequence: TGTGCCAGCAGCCCAAGACAGTCTGAAGCTTTCTTT. It is translated as CASSPRQSEAFF.

The sample holds a few counts of this clonotype. The chain couples TRBV11-2 to TRBJ2-5, with 8 bases matching TRBD2. V dropped 4 bases and J dropped 3; count of bases not matched to a gene: 1. This CDR3 region has 13 residues. Germline assignment: CDR1 SGHAT and CDR2 FQNNGV. In nucleotides, the CDR3 is TGTGCCAGCAGCTCCGGGGGGGAAGAGACCCAGTACTTC. This sequence encodes CASSSGGEETQYF.

This clonotype was observed a few times. The genes are TRBV18 and TRBJ1-6; D remains unclear. This CDR3 has 13 amino acids. Germline assignment: CDR1 KGHSH and CDR2 LQKENI. V was trimmed by 3 bases and J by 5 bases, leaving 5 bases between them. The CDR3 DNA sequence: TGTGCCAGCTCACCGCAGGATAATTCACCCCTCCACTTT. The encoded protein is CASSPQDNSPLHF.

At least ten counts were recorded for this clonotype. This sequence joins TRBV10-3 and TRBJ1-1, with D unresolved. CDR1 and CDR2 (germline): ENHRY, SYGVKD. Trimming pared 4 bases from V and 3 bases from J, leaving 12 bases between. The CDR3 is 14 amino acids. In DNA, the CDR3 is TGTGCCATCAGTGGCCGGGCGACCGACACTGAAGCTTTCTTT. Translating it yields CAISGRATDTEAFF.

The chain has TRBV18 and TRBJ2-4, with D possibly being TRBD2 (5 bases). The germline V and J ends were trimmed by 5 bases and 3 bases, with 14 bases remaining between them. The CDR3 is 15 amino acids. CDR1 and CDR2 (germline): KGHSH, LQKENI. The CDR3, as DNA: TGTGCCAGCTCAGAGCCCGGGGTAGTCAAAAACATTCAGTACTTC. It specifies CASSEPGVVKNIQYF.

This clonotype was seen more than once but under ten times. The chain uses TRBV2 and TRBJ1-6; 7 bases match TRBD1. CDR3 length: 15 residues. Germline V gene lookup returns CDR1 SNHLY and CDR2 FYNNEI. The J segment lost 7 bases and the V segment lost 6 bases, leaving 9 bases of the junction unmatched. The CDR3: CASRRDGTENSPLHF. Here the CDR3 DNA reads TGTGCCAGCAGGCGGGACGGGACAGAAAATTCACCCCTCCACTTT. The full variable domain, with the rest looked up from reference TRBV2 and TRBJ1-6, is EPEVTQTPSHQVTQMGQEVILRCVPISNHLYFYWYRQILGQKVEFLVSFYNNEISEKSEIFDDQFSVERPDGSNFTLKIRSTKLEDSAMYFCASRRDGTENSPLHFGNGTRLTVT.

J is TRBJ2-7 and V is TRBV6-1; D may match TRBD1 or TRBD2 (5 bases each). In germline, CDR1 is MNHNS, CDR2 SASEGT. This CDR3 comprises 15 residues. V lost 0 bases to trimming and J lost 2 bases, with 11 bases between them. Here the CDR3 DNA reads TGTGCCAGCAGTGAAGCGGTCGGGACGACCTACGAGCAGTACTTC. It codes for CASSEAVGTTYEQYF.

The chain links TRBV2 to TRBJ2-1; 10 bases are shared with TRBD2. This CDR3 contains 14 residues. V lost 6 bases and J lost 7; bases outside the gene matches: 6. CDR1 SNHLY and CDR2 FYNNEI come from the germline V gene. The DNA of the CDR3 is TGTGCCAGCAGAGCGGGGGGGTCTTGGAATGAGCAGTTCTTC. Its protein product is CASRAGGSWNEQFF.

This clonotype was seen a few times. This rearrangement joins TRBV7-2 to TRBJ2-2, with 7 bases fitting TRBD2. Per the germline V gene, CDR1 is SGHTA and CDR2 is FQGNSA. The CDR3 has 15 residues. The V and J ends lost 5 bases and 6 bases, in that order; junction bases with no gene match: 9. CDR3 in amino acids: CASSPGGGAPGELFF. Written as DNA, the CDR3 is TGTGCCAGCAGCCCCGGGGGAGGGGCGCCCGGGGAGCTGTTTTTT.

This clonotype was recorded at least ten times. CDR3 nucleotides: TGTGCCTGGAGTGTCGGCAGGGCGAACACTGAAGCTTTCTTT. Translation: CAWSVGRANTEAFF. The genes are TRBV30 and TRBJ1-1; D perhaps matches TRBD1 (5 bases). The CDR3 spans 14 residues. V lost 0 bases and J lost 1, with 9 bases in between. Germline V CDR1 and CDR2: GTSNPN, SVGIG (reference sequence).

This clonotype was detected ten times or more. V gene TRBV6-6 combines with J gene TRBJ1-3, with D possibly matching TRBD1 (5 bases). The V end lost 2 bases, the J end lost 1 base, and 12 bases lay between the germline ends. Germline lookup yields CDR1 MNHNY and CDR2 SVGAGI (reference sequence). The CDR3 length is 16 residues. CDR3 coding DNA: TGTGCCAGCAGTTACGAGTCAGGGTCATCTGGAAACACCATATATTTT. This codes for CASSYESGSSGNTIYF.

This clonotype was detected a few times. CDR3 region: CASSSTGRDGYTF. The CDR3 DNA reads TGTGCCAGCAGCTCGACAGGCCGCGATGGCTACACCTTC. The chain combines TRBV5-6 with TRBJ1-2, with D maybe TRBD1 (6 bases). Germline CDR1 is SGHDT and CDR2 is YYEEEE. V was pared by 3 bases and J by 6 bases, with 12 bases between. The CDR3 extends over 13 amino acids. The entire variable domain, with the rest obtained from reference TRBV5-6 and TRBJ1-2, is as follows: DAGVTQSPTHLIKTRGQQVTLRCSPKSGHDTVSWYQQALGQGPQFIFQYYEEEERQRGNFPDRFSGHQFPNYSSELNVNALLLGDSALYLCASSSTGRDGYTFGSGTRLTVV.

This clonotype came up many times. The chain employs TRBV7-9 and TRBJ2-1; D is undetermined. This CDR3 region has 11 residues. Deletions cut 5 bases from V and 7 bases from J, with 6 bases between. The germline CDR1 and CDR2 sequences are SEHNR and FQNEAQ (reference sequence). The CDR3 protein is CASSRMNEQFF. The CDR3 bases are TGTGCCAGCAGCCGTATGAATGAGCAGTTCTTC.

This clonotype showed up just a few times. This chain joins TRBV5-1 and TRBJ2-5; 9 nucleotides match TRBD1. The CDR3 loop spans 16 amino acids. Unmatched junction bases numbered 13, after V lost 4 bases and J lost 6 bases. Germline V CDR1 and CDR2: SGHRS, YFSETQ. CDR3 protein: CASSDGTGRSEQTQYF. CDR3 nucleotides: TGCGCCAGCAGCGACGGGACAGGGAGATCTGAACAGACCCAGTACTTC. The complete variable domain, with remaining parts taken from reference TRBV5-1 and TRBJ2-5, reads KAGVTQTPRYLIKTRGQQVTLSCSPISGHRSVSWYQQTPGQGLQFLFEYFSETQRNKGNFPGRFSGRQFSNSRSEMNVSTLELGDSALYLCASSDGTGRSEQTQYFGPGTRLLVL.

This clonotype occurred a few times. The CDR3 DNA reads as TGTGCCAGCCAACCTGTTAGGGGCGCTGAAGCTTTCTTT. It encodes CASQPVRGAEAFF. The genes are TRBV2 and TRBJ1-1, with D possibly being TRBD1 (5 bases). Germline values: CDR1 SNHLY, CDR2 FYNNEI. Trimming took off 8 bases at V and 6 bases at J, with 16 bases between the two ends. This CDR3 has 13 residues.

The chain joins TRBV6-2 or TRBV6-3 to TRBJ2-7; TRBD1 agrees at 9 bases. The V gene end was trimmed by 6 bases and the J gene end by 3 bases; junction bases not matched to a gene: 6. The CDR3 has 14 amino acids. CDR1 MNHEY and CDR2 SVGEGT come from the germline V gene. CDR3 nucleotide sequence: TGTGCCAGCAGGCGGGACAGGGTCTTCTACGAGCAGTACTTC. It specifies CASRRDRVFYEQYF.

The chain is built from TRBV10-3 and TRBJ1-2; unclear D gene. The CDR3 sequence is 13 residues long. Germline loops: CDR1 ENHRY, CDR2 SYGVKD. V was shortened by 0 bases and J by 10 bases, with 12 bases between the two germline ends. The CDR3 region has the DNA TGTGCCATCAGTGAGTCGAGATCACGTGACTACACCTTC. It codes for CAISESRSRDYTF.

The genes are TRBV6-5 and TRBJ1-1; no definite D call. V dropped 2 bases and J dropped 3 bases, with 4 bases sitting between them. The CDR3 has 12 residues. Germline V gene data show CDR1 as MNHEY and CDR2 as SVGAGI. The CDR3 sequence: CASSYKDTEAFF. The CDR3 DNA reads as TGTGCCAGCAGTTACAAGGACACTGAAGCTTTCTTT.

This clonotype was picked up a small number of times. This chain joins TRBV20-1 and TRBJ1-5; no reliable D call. Germline CDR1 and CDR2: DFQATT and SNEGSKA (reference sequence). V dropped 6 bases and J dropped 0 bases, with 9 bases sitting between them. The CDR3 is 13 residues long. CDR3 region: CSARADSNQPQHF. The CDR3 bases are TGCAGTGCCCGAGCCGATAGCAATCAGCCCCAGCATTTT.